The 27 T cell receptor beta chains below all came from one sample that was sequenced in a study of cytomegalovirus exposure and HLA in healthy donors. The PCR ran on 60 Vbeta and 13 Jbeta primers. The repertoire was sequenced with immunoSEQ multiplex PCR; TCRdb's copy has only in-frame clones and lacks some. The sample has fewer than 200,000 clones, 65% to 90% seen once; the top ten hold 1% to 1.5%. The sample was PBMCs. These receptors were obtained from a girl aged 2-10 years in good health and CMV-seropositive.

The CDR3 spells CASSTPVAAEDTQYF. The CDR3 DNA reads TGCGCCAGCAGTACCCCGGTAGCGGCTGAAGATACGCAGTATTTT. The chain recombines TRBV5-1 with TRBJ2-3, with D possibly being TRBD2 (6 bases). The germline V and J ends were trimmed by 5 bases and 5 bases, with 18 bases remaining between them. The CDR3 runs 15 residues. From germline, CDR1 is SGHRS and CDR2 YFSETQ.

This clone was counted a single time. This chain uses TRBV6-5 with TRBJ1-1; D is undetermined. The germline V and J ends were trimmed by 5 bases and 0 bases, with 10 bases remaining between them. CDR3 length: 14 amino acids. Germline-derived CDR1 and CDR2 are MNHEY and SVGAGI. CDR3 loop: CASSERDLNTEAFF. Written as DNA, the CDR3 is TGTGCCAGCAGTGAACGGGATTTGAACACTGAAGCTTTCTTT.

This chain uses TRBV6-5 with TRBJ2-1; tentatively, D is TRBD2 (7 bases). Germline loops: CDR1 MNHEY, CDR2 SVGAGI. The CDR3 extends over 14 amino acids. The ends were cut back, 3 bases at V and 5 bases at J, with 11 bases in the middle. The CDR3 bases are TGTGCCAGCAGTTATCGGCGGGGGCACAATGAGCAGTTCTTC. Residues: CASSYRRGHNEQFF.

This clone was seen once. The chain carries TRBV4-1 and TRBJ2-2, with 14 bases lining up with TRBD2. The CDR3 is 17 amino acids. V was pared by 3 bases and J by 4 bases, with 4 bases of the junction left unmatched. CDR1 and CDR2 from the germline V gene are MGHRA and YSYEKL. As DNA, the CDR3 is TGCGCCAGCAGCCATGCCGGGACTAGCGGGAGCACCGGGGAGCTGTTTTTT. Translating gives CASSHAGTSGSTGELFF.

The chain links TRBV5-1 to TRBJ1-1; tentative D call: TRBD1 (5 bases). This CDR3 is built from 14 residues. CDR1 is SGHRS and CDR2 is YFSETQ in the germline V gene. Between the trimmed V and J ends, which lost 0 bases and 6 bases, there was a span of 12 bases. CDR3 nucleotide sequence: TGCGCCAGCAGCTTGGCCCGGGGGGGGGCTGAAGCTTTCTTT. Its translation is CASSLARGGAEAFF.

CDR3 in amino acids: CASSTGLAYTYEQYF. The CDR3 region has the DNA TGTGCCAGCAGCACAGGACTAGCCTATACCTACGAGCAGTACTTC. The chain combines TRBV7-2 with TRBJ2-7, with 8 bases identical to TRBD2. There are 15 residues in the CDR3. Germline V gene data show CDR1 as SGHTA and CDR2 as FQGNSA. Germline trimming cut 5 bases from V and 2 bases from J; bases unmatched to any gene: 8.

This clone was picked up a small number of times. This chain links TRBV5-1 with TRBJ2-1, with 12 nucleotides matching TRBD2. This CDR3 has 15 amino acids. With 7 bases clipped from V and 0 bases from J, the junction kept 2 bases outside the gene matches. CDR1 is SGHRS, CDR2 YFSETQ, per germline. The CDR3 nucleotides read TGCGCCAGCGGACTAGCGGGAACCTCCTACAATGAGCAGTTCTTC. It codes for CASGLAGTSYNEQFF.

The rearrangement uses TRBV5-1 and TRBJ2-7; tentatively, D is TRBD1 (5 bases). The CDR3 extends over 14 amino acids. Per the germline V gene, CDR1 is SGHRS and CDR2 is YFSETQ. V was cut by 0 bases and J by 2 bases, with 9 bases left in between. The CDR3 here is CASSLDRRTYEQYF. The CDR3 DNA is TGCGCCAGCAGCTTGGACAGGAGAACCTACGAGCAGTACTTC.

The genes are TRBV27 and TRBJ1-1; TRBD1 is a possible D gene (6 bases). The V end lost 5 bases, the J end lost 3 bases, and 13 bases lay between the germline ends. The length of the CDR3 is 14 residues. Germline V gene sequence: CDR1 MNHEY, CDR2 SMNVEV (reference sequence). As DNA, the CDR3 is TGTGCCAGCAGTAACAGGGTTGAGGACACTGAAGCTTTCTTT. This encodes CASSNRVEDTEAFF.

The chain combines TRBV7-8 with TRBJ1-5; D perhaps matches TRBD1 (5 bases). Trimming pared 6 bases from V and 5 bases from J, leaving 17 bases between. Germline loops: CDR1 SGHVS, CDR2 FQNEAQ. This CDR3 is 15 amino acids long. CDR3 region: CASREGVSGDQPQHF. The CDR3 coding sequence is TGTGCCAGCAGGGAAGGGGTTAGCGGGGATCAGCCCCAGCATTTT.

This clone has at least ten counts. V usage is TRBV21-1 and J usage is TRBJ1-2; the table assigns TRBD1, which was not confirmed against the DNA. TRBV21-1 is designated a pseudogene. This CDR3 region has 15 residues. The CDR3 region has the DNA TGTGCCAGCAGCCAGATTACTGGACAGGTCGGGGGCTACACCTTC. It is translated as CASSQITGQVGGYTF.

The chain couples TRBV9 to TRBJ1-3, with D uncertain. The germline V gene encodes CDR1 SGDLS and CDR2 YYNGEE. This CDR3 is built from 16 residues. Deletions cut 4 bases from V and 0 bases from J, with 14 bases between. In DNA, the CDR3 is TGTGCCAGCAGCCCCACTAGTTGGTACTCTGGAAACACCATATATTTT. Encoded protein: CASSPTSWYSGNTIYF.

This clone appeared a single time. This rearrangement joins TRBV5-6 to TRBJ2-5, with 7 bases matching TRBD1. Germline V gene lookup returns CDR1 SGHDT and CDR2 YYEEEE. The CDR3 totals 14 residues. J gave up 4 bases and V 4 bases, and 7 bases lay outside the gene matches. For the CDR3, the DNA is TGTGCCAGCAGCCGCCGACAGGGTGGAGAGACCCAGTACTTC. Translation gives CASSRRQGGETQYF.

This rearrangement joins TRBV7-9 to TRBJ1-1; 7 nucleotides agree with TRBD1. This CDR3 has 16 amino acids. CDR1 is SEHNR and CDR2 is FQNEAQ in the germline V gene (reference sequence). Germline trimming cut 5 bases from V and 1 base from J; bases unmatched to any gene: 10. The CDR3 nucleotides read TGTGCCAGCAGCCAACTAACAGGGGCAAAGAACACTGAAGCTTTCTTT. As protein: CASSQLTGAKNTEAFF.

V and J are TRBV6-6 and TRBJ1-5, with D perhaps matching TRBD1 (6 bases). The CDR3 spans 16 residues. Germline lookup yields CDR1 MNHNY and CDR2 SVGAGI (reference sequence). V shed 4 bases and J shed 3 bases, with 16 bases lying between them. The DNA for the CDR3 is TGTGCCAGCAGTTTAGGGCAGGGGAGAATCAATCAGCCCCAGCATTTT. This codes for CASSLGQGRINQPQHF.

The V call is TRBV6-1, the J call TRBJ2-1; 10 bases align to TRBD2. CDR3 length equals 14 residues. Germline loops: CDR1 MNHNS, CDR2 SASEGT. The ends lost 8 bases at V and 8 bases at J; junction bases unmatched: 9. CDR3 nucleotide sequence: TGTGCCAGCGTTTTAGCGGGAGGTTTGCATGAGCAGTTCTTC. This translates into CASVLAGGLHEQFF.

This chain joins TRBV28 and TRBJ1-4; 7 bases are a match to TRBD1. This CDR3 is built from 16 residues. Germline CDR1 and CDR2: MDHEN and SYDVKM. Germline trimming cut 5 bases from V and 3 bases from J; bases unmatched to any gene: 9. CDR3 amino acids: CASSIPRGNPNEKLFF. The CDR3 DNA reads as TGTGCCAGCAGTATCCCCAGGGGGAACCCTAATGAAAAACTGTTTTTT. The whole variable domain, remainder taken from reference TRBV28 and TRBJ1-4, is DVKVTQSSRYLVKRTGEKVFLECVQDMDHENMFWYRQDPGLGLRLIYFSYDVKMKEKGDIPEGYSVSREKKERFSLILESASTNQTSMYLCASSIPRGNPNEKLFFGSGTQLSVL.

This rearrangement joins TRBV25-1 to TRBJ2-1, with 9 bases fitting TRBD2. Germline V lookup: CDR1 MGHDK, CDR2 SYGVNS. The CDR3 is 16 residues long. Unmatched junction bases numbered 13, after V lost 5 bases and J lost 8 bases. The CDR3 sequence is CASSTRTSAIGDEQFF. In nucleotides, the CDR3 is TGTGCCAGCAGTACCCGGACTAGCGCTATAGGGGATGAGCAGTTCTTC.

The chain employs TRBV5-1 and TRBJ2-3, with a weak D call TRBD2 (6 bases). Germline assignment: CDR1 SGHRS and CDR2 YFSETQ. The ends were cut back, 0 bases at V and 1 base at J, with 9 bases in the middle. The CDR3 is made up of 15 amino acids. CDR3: CASSLVLAGTDTQYF. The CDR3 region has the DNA TGCGCCAGCAGCTTGGTGTTAGCGGGCACAGATACGCAGTATTTT.

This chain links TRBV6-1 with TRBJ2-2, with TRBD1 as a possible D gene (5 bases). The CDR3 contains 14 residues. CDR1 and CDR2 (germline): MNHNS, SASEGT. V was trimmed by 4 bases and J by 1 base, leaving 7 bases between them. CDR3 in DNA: TGTGCCAGCAGTGCAGGGTTGAACACCGGGGAGCTGTTTTTT. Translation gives CASSAGLNTGELFF.

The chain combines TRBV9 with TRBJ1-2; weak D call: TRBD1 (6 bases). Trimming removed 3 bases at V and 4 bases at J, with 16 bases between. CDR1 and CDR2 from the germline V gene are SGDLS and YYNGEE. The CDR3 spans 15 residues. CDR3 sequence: CASSAAWQGLYGYTF. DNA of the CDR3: TGTGCCAGCAGCGCCGCCTGGCAGGGGCTCTATGGCTACACCTTC.

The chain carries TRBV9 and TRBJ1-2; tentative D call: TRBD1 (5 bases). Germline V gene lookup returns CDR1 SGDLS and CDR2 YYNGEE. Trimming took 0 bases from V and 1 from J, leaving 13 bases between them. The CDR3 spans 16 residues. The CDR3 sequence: CASSVEVQAFNYGYTF. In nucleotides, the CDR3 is TGTGCCAGCAGCGTAGAAGTACAGGCTTTTAACTATGGCTACACCTTC.

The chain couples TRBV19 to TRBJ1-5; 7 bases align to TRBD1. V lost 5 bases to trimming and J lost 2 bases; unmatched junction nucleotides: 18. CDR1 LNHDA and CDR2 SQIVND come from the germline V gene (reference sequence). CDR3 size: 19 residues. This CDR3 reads CASSFLFGTELLGNQPQHF. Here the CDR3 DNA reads TGTGCCAGTAGTTTTCTTTTCGGGACAGAGCTGCTTGGCAATCAGCCCCAGCATTTT.

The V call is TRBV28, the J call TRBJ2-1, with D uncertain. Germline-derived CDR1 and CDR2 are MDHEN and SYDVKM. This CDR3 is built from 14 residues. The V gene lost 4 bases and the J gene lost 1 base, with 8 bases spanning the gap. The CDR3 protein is CASSSPLSYNEQFF. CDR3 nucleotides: TGTGCCAGCAGTTCGCCCCTATCCTACAATGAGCAGTTCTTC. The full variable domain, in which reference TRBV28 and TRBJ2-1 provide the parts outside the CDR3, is DVKVTQSSRYLVKRTGEKVFLECVQDMDHENMFWYRQDPGLGLRLIYFSYDVKMKEKGDIPEGYSVSREKKERFSLILESASTNQTSMYLCASSSPLSYNEQFFGPGTRLTVL.

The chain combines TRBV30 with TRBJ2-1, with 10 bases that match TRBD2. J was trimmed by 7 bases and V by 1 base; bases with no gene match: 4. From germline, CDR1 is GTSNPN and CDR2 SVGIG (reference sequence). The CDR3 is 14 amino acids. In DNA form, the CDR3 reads TGTGCCTGGAGTGCCCTAGCGGGAGTAAATGAGCAGTTCTTC. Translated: CAWSALAGVNEQFF.

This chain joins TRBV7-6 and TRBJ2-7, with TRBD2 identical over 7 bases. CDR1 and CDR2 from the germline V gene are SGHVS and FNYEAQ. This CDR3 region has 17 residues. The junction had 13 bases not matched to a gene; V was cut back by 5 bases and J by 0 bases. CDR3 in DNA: TGTGCCAGCAGCCGATCGCCCAGCGGGGTTTACTCCTACGAGCAGTACTTC. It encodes CASSRSPSGVYSYEQYF.

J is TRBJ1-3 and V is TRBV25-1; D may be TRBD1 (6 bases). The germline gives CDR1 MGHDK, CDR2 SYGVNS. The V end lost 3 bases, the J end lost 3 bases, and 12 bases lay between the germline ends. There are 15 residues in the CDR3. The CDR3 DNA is TGTGCCAGCAGTGACGGGGGGCCATTTGGAAACACCATATATTTT. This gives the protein CASSDGGPFGNTIYF.